The sequence of this TCR beta chain was determined in a study of vaccination effects on CD4 cells after COVID-19. General study findings and limits: Few convalescent patients, and no early post-infection timepoints, were available to the study. Among infection- and vaccine-induced clones, marked clonal contraction occurred late after vaccination.

Sequencing in the ViraFEST assay came after antigen-specific CD4+ T cells had been expanded with viral peptide pools, which were used to stimulate PBMC. Once cultured for roughly ten days, the cells underwent separation to obtain CD4+ T cells. Every participant took two doses of the BNT162b2 or mRNA-1273 vaccine. A few million PBMC per well were cultured with around 9.1 IU/ml IL-2 and approximately 10 ug/ml peptides. On day 3 and again on day 7, half the medium was replaced with IL-2 medium. As to this clone: Its antigen is not known.

Sequencing was performed with immunoSEQ multiplex PCR; in TCRdb, only in-frame clones are kept and a portion is missing. Among approximately 25,000 clones, 80% to 90% were seen once, and the ten largest hold 1.4% to 1.5%. CDR1 and CDR2 from the germline V gene are LNHNV and YYDKDF (reference sequence). Trimming removed 4 bases from V and 0 bases from J, with 16 bases in between. The CDR3 extends over 17 amino acids. The material was CD4+ T cells from PBMCs cultured with HCoV-NL63 spike peptides, obtained after COVID-19 vaccination. The clonotype was recovered from a human donor who received a COVID-19 vaccine. Some clones in this sample may be carry-over from other donors' samples. The chain joins TRBV15 to TRBJ1-5; D is uncertain. The CDR3 coding sequence is TGTGCCACCAGCACCCTCTATGGGCCATATAGCAATCAGCCCCAGCATTTT. Protein: CATSTLYGPYSNQPQHF.